Following are 30 T cell receptor beta chains from one sample sequenced in a study of blood T cells in healthy people across ages. Through a sample-barcoded 5' primer and a J-beta primer mix, a second PCR was run for roughly 6 to 11 cycles. One entry per CDR3 protein, called by TCRdb with MiXCR from the 5' RACE reads. The profile shows roughly 500,000 distinct CDR3 sequences, roughly 29% of them singletons. Source material: blood. The receptors come from a woman in her sixties or seventies in good health.

For the CDR3, the DNA is TGCGCCAGCGGACCCGGGGATACGCAGTATTTT. It yields the protein CASGPGDTQYF. The V and J genes are TRBV10-2 and TRBJ2-3; D remains unclear. The germline V and J ends were trimmed by 8 bases and 6 bases, with 9 bases remaining between them. CDR1 is WSHSY, CDR2 SAAADI, per germline. The CDR3 is 11 residues long.

The rearrangement links TRBV11-2 to TRBJ1-1; no clear D gene. The CDR3 is made up of 12 amino acids. V was trimmed by 7 bases and J by 1 base, leaving 7 bases between them. CDR1 is SGHAT, CDR2 FQNNGV, per germline. CDR3 sequence: CASTTANTEAFF. DNA of the CDR3: TGTGCCAGCACCACAGCGAACACTGAAGCTTTCTTT.

The V call is TRBV20-1, the J call TRBJ2-5, with 7 nucleotides matching TRBD1. Germline lookup yields CDR1 DFQATT and CDR2 SNEGSKA (reference sequence). The junction had 9 bases not matched to a gene; V was cut back by 5 bases and J by 0 bases. The CDR3 runs 15 residues. The CDR3 nucleotides read TGCAGTGCTCATGGAAACAGGGGACACCAAGAGACCCAGTACTTC. Protein product: CSAHGNRGHQETQYF.

This clonotype was found once. As DNA, the CDR3 is TGTGCCAGCAGTTTGGCCTCTTACAGGGCTGAAGCTTTCTTT. Its translation: CASSLASYRAEAFF. V gene TRBV6-2 or TRBV6-3 combines with J gene TRBJ1-1; possibly TRBD1 for D (6 bases). V lost 4 bases, J lost 6 bases, and 15 bases lay in between. The CDR3 runs to 14 residues. Per the germline V gene, CDR1 is MNHEY and CDR2 is SVGEGT.

This clonotype showed up many times. The genes are TRBV6-6 and TRBJ1-2, with D unresolved. Trimming took 6 bases from V and 0 from J, leaving 8 bases between them. The V gene's germline CDR1 is MNHNY and CDR2 SVGAGI (reference sequence). The CDR3 length is 13 residues. The CDR3 loop reads CASSPDPNYGYTF. The DNA for the CDR3 is TGTGCCAGCAGCCCCGACCCTAACTATGGCTACACCTTC.

A few counts support this clonotype. One base away lies a much larger clone, so this may be a sequencing read error. V is TRBV4-1 and J is TRBJ1-4; D is perhaps TRBD1 (5 bases). This CDR3 contains 14 residues. V lost 4 bases, J lost 7 bases, and 13 bases lay in between. Germline V CDR1 and CDR2: MGHRA, YSYEKL. The CDR3 is CASSLFHGGEKLFF. CDR3 in DNA: TGCGCCAGCAGCCTTTTCCATGGGGGTGAAAAACTGTTTTTT.

This clonotype was picked up a small number of times. The J gene is TRBJ2-3, the V gene TRBV29-1, with D perhaps matching TRBD2 (7 bases). Germline values: CDR1 SQVTM, CDR2 ANQGSEA. This CDR3 is built from 13 residues. V dropped 4 bases and J dropped 4 bases, with 12 bases sitting between them. The CDR3 coding sequence is TGCAGCGTTGGGGGGGGCAACGCAGATACGCAGTATTTT. Translation: CSVGGGNADTQYF.

This clonotype has more than one count but fewer than ten. The chain carries TRBV20-1 and TRBJ2-5; a weak D match, TRBD1 (5 bases). The germline V and J ends were trimmed by 3 bases and 5 bases, with 10 bases remaining between them. This CDR3 has 12 residues. Germline CDR1 DFQATT, CDR2 SNEGSKA (reference sequence). The CDR3 loop reads CSASRQSETQYF. The CDR3 nucleotides are TGCAGTGCTAGTCGACAGAGCGAGACCCAGTACTTC.

In its sample, this clonotype was seen a few times. The V gene is TRBV2, the J gene TRBJ2-4; TRBD1 might be the D (6 bases). The CDR3 covers 17 residues. Germline lookup yields CDR1 SNHLY and CDR2 FYNNEI. The ends were cut back, 6 bases at V and 3 bases at J, with 21 bases in the middle. DNA of the CDR3: TGTGCCAGCAGCCCAAGGGGGACCCCAAAGGGCAAAAACATTCAGTACTTC. It encodes CASSPRGTPKGKNIQYF.

This clonotype was seen repeatedly, ten times or more. V and J are TRBV5-1 and TRBJ2-5; D gene ambiguous. This CDR3 is 13 amino acids long. Trimming cost V 1 base and J 3 bases, with 7 bases left between them. CDR1 is SGHRS and CDR2 is YFSETQ in the germline V gene. The CDR3 DNA reads as TGCGCCAGCAGCTTGAGGCTAGAAGAGACCCAGTACTTC. Its translation: CASSLRLEETQYF.

This clonotype was detected only a few times. The rearrangement joins TRBV7-8 to TRBJ2-7, with 7 bases that match TRBD2. This CDR3 is 14 amino acids long. Unmatched junction bases numbered 10, after V lost 4 bases and J lost 7 bases. Germline values: CDR1 SGHVS, CDR2 FQNEAQ. CDR3 in amino acids: CASSWGGDRYEQYF. Here the CDR3 DNA reads TGTGCCAGCAGCTGGGGAGGGGACCGCTATGAGCAGTACTTC.

There are a few counts of this clonotype. V is TRBV20-1 and J is TRBJ2-3, with TRBD2 matching 12 bases. V lost 6 bases to trimming and J lost 7 bases; unmatched junction nucleotides: 11. The CDR3 totals 15 residues. CDR1 is DFQATT, CDR2 SNEGSKA, per germline (reference sequence). The CDR3 region has the DNA TGCAGTGCCCTTCCTAGCGGGGGGGCATCAAATACGCAGTATTTT. This codes for CSALPSGGASNTQYF.

This clonotype has more than one count but fewer than ten. The chain uses TRBV24-1 and TRBJ2-1, with TRBD2 matching over 10 bases. Per the germline V gene, CDR1 is KGHDR and CDR2 is SFDVKD. J gave up 10 bases and V 2 bases, and 10 bases lay outside the gene matches. The CDR3 is made up of 16 amino acids. CDR3 in amino acids: CATSDSSGGALFEQFF. In DNA, the CDR3 is TGTGCCACCAGTGATTCCAGCGGGGGGGCCCTATTCGAGCAGTTCTTC.

This CDR3 reads CASSYDGLSNSPLHF. The CDR3 coding sequence is TGTGCCAGCAGTTACGACGGATTAAGTAATTCACCCCTCCACTTT. This sequence joins TRBV6-2 or TRBV6-3 and TRBJ1-6; unclear D gene. The V end lost 2 bases, the J end lost 6 bases, and 11 bases lay between the germline ends. Germline values: CDR1 MNHEY, CDR2 SVGEGT. The CDR3 runs 15 residues.

This clonotype appeared a few times. The CDR3 reads CASSQSGGFYNEQFF. The DNA for the CDR3 is TGCGCCAGCAGCCAGAGCGGTGGGTTCTACAATGAGCAGTTCTTC. The chain joins TRBV5-1 to TRBJ2-1; a possible D gene is TRBD2 (5 bases). Trimming left V 4 bases short and J 3 bases short, with 14 bases between. Looked up from germline, CDR1 is SGHRS and CDR2 is YFSETQ. The CDR3 runs to 15 residues.

The sample holds a few counts of this clonotype. The gene calls are TRBV29-1 and TRBJ2-5; 9 bases fit TRBD1. The junction had 10 bases not matched to a gene; V was cut back by 7 bases and J by 4 bases. Germline V gene lookup returns CDR1 SQVTM and CDR2 ANQGSEA. The CDR3 spans 14 residues. The CDR3 DNA sequence: TGCAGCGCAAACTACAGGGGGCGAGGAGAGACCCAGTACTTC. This codes for CSANYRGRGETQYF.

This sequence joins TRBV25-1 and TRBJ2-1, with a possible D match to TRBD2 (6 bases). This CDR3 contains 13 residues. Germline values: CDR1 MGHDK, CDR2 SYGVNS. The V end was cut by 7 bases, the J end by 7 bases, with 14 bases between. The CDR3 DNA reads as TGTGCCAGCACAATGGGGGGAAAAAATGAGCAGTTCTTC. Its protein is CASTMGGKNEQFF.

This rearrangement joins TRBV4-3 to TRBJ2-3; TRBD2 matches at 10 bases. The CDR3 runs to 15 residues. V shed 4 bases, J shed 7 bases, and the junction held 8 bases outside the gene matches. Germline V gives CDR1 LGHNA, CDR2 YSLEER. The CDR3 region has the DNA TGCGCCAGCAGCCCAAAGCGGGGGGGCCAGAATACGCAGTATTTT. Protein product: CASSPKRGGQNTQYF.

J is TRBJ1-4 and V is TRBV10-3; 10 nucleotides agree with TRBD1. Germline CDR1 is ENHRY and CDR2 is SYGVKD. This CDR3 region has 14 residues. The J segment lost 6 bases and the V segment lost 5 bases, leaving 3 bases of the junction unmatched. The CDR3 DNA reads as TGTGCCATCAGTTCGGACAGGGGGGATGAAAAACTGTTTTTT. It translates to CAISSDRGDEKLFF.

A few counts support this clonotype. The chain combines TRBV20-1 with TRBJ1-3; TRBD1 matches 9 bases. This CDR3 contains 14 residues. CDR1 DFQATT and CDR2 SNEGSKA come from the germline V gene (reference sequence). Trimming removed 7 bases from V and 4 bases from J; junction bases left unmatched: 8. This chain's CDR3 is CSVYHRGQGNTIYF. The CDR3 DNA is TGCAGTGTCTATCACAGGGGGCAGGGAAACACCATATATTTT.

The chain has TRBV6-2 or TRBV6-3 and TRBJ2-3; D is unclear. Trimming stripped 5 bases from V and 2 bases from J, with 17 bases between. Per the germline V gene, CDR1 is MNHEY and CDR2 is SVGEGT. This CDR3 has 16 residues. DNA for the CDR3: TGTGCCAGCAGTAGGACGCACAAGATTACCACAGATACGCAGTATTTT. Protein sequence: CASSRTHKITTDTQYF.

This clonotype appeared a few times. The CDR3 DNA sequence: TGTGCCAGCAGCCCGTCCATACTCAGCTCCTACGAGCAGTACTTC. Amino acids: CASSPSILSSYEQYF. The chain combines TRBV4-2 with TRBJ2-7; no clear D. Germline V gene sequence: CDR1 LGHNA, CDR2 YNFKEQ. Trimming took 4 bases from V and 0 from J, leaving 13 bases between them. The CDR3 length is 15 residues.

The chain links TRBV6-5 to TRBJ1-2; D unresolved. This CDR3 contains 13 residues. The V gene lost 8 bases and the J gene lost 4 bases, with 14 bases spanning the gap. Germline CDR1 is MNHEY and CDR2 is SVGAGI. The DNA of the CDR3 is TGTGCCAGCCGGTTGGGGTTGGGCTATGGCTACACCTTC. Its translation: CASRLGLGYGYTF.

This chain connects TRBV10-3 to TRBJ2-4, with a weak D call TRBD1 (5 bases). In germline, CDR1 is ENHRY, CDR2 SYGVKD. This CDR3 is built from 14 residues. V dropped 0 bases and J dropped 6 bases, with 9 bases sitting between them. The CDR3 DNA reads TGTGCCATCAGTGAGTCAACAGGAGTAAACATTCAGTACTTC. Protein: CAISESTGVNIQYF.

J is TRBJ2-5 and V is TRBV6-5, with TRBD1 identical over 7 bases. The J call may be faulty, since TRBJ2-7 better matches the DNA end. The CDR3 covers 14 residues. The V gene's germline CDR1 is MNHEY and CDR2 SVGAGI. The CDR3 loop reads CASSYVQGVGEQYF. The CDR3 DNA is TGTGCCAGCAGTTACGTGCAGGGGGTGGGCGAGCAGTACTTC.

The genes are TRBV6-6 and TRBJ1-3; no firm D call. The V and J ends lost 2 bases and 0 bases respectively, with 11 bases between them. Per the germline V gene, CDR1 is MNHNY and CDR2 is SVGAGI (reference sequence). There are 16 residues in the CDR3. The CDR3 sequence is CASSYPTSSSGNTIYF. CDR3 nucleotides: TGTGCCAGCAGTTACCCGACATCGAGCTCTGGAAACACCATATATTTT.

This clonotype has only a few counts. The chain is built from TRBV7-3 and TRBJ2-7; D is ambiguous. Germline-derived CDR1 and CDR2 are SGHTA and FQGTGA. The CDR3 consists of 13 residues. Trimming removed 5 bases at V and 3 bases at J, with 11 bases between. The CDR3 spells CASSPDWNYEQYF. DNA for the CDR3: TGTGCCAGCAGCCCCGACTGGAACTACGAGCAGTACTTC.

V is TRBV24-1 and J is TRBJ1-5, with 8 positions matching TRBD1. Germline lookup yields CDR1 KGHDR and CDR2 SFDVKD. Losses at the gene ends were 2 bases for V and 5 bases for J; bases not matched to a gene: 7. The CDR3 loop spans 16 amino acids. The CDR3 nucleotides read TGTGCCACCAGTGATTCCCGGACAGGGTTCGATCAGCCCCAGCATTTT. Protein sequence: CATSDSRTGFDQPQHF.

This sequence joins TRBV10-3 and TRBJ1-2; D is possibly TRBD1 (5 bases). The CDR3 extends over 14 amino acids. Trimming shortened V by 0 bases and J by 3 bases, and 8 bases separated the two germline ends. CDR1 is ENHRY, CDR2 SYGVKD, per germline. CDR3 residues: CAISESRVDYGYTF. CDR3 in DNA: TGTGCCATCAGTGAGTCCAGGGTGGACTATGGCTACACCTTC.

Ten or more counts support this clonotype. CDR3 bases: TGTGCCAGCAGTGGCGGGTTCGGAACCGGGGAGCTGTTTTTT. This sequence encodes CASSGGFGTGELFF. The chain couples TRBV25-1 to TRBJ2-2; D perhaps matches TRBD2 (5 bases). This CDR3 spans 14 amino acids. Germline-derived CDR1 and CDR2 are MGHDK and SYGVNS. Trimming left V 4 bases short and J 5 bases short, with 11 bases between.